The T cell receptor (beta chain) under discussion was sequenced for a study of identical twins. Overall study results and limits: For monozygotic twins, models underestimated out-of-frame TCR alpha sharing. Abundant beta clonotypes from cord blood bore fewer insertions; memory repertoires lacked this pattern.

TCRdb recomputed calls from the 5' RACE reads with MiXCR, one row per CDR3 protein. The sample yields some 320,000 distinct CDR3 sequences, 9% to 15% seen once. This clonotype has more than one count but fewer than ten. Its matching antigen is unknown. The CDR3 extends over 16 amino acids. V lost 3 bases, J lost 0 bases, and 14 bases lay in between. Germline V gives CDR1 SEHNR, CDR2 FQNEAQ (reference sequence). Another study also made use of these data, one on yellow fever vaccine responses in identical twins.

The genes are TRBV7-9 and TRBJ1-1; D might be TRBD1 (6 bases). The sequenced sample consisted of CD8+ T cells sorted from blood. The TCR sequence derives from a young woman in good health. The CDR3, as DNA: TGTGCCAGCAGCTTTGGGACACCTTTTTTGAACACTGAAGCTTTCTTT. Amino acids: CASSFGTPFLNTEAFF.